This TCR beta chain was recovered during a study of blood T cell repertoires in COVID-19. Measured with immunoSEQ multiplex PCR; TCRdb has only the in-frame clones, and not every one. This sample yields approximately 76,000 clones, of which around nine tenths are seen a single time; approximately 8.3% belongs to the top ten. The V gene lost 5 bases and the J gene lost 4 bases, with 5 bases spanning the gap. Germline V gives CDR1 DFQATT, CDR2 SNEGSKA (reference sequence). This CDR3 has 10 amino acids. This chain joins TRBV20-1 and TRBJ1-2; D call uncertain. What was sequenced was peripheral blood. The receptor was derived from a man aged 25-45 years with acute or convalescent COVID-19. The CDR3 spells CSAGLYGYTF. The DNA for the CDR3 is TGCAGTGCTGGACTCTATGGCTACACCTTC.